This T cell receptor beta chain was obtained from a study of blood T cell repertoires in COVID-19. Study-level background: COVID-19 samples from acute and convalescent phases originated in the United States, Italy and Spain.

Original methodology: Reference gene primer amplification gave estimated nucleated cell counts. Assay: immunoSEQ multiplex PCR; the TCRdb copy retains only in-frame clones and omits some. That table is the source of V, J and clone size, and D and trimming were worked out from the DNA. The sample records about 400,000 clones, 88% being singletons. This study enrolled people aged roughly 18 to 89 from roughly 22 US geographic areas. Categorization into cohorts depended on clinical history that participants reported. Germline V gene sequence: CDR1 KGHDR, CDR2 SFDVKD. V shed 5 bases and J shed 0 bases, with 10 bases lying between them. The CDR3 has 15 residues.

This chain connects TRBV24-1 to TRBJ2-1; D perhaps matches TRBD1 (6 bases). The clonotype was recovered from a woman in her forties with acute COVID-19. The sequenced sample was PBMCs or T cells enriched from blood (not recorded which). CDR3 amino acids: CATSGTGISYNEQFF. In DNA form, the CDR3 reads TGTGCCACCAGTGGAACAGGGATCTCCTACAATGAGCAGTTCTTC.